The rows below give T cell receptor beta chains drawn from one sample of a study of chemoradiotherapy in HPV16-positive cancers. Profiled with immunoSEQ multiplex PCR; TCRdb holds only in-frame clones, not every one. Here the sample spans about 8,100 clones, 70% to 85% being singletons. Sample collection was performed from a patient who underwent chemoradiotherapy. The receptors stem from a human donor with HPV-associated anogenital cancer. Both conserved end residues are part of each CDR3. The D gene is left open where the match is weak. Some rows have no size entry. The others give once, few or many, or a class for an expanded clone.

j_call v_call clone_size d_call cdr3_aa cdr3_nt
TRBJ2-7 TRBV30 - TRBD2 CAWSVGIAGVEQYF TGTGCCTGGAGTGTCGGAATAGCGGGGGTTGAGCAGTACTTC
TRBJ2-3 TRBV5-4 - - CASSLAGRTADTQYF TGTGCCAGCAGCTTGGCTGGGCGGACAGCAGATACGCAGTATTTT
TRBJ2-2 TRBV11-2 - - CASSFSNTGELFF TGTGCCAGCAGCTTCAGCAACACCGGGGAGCTGTTTTTT
TRBJ2-7 TRBV28 - - CASSLAESYEQYF TGTGCCAGCAGTTTAGCAGAGAGCTACGAGCAGTACTTC
TRBJ2-5 TRBV6-5 few TRBD1 CASSSDRLTQYF TGTGCCAGCAGTTCGGACAGGTTGACCCAGTACTTC
TRBJ1-4 TRBV9 few - CASSGEEQINEKLFF TGTGCCAGCAGCGGAGAGGAACAGATTAATGAAAAACTGTTTTTT
TRBJ2-7 TRBV5-4 - - CASSRTASSDIYEQYF TGTGCCAGCAGCCGAACGGCTTCGTCAGATATCTACGAGCAGTACTTC
TRBJ1-2 TRBV15 - - CATSRDKAASVYGYTF TGTGCCACCAGCAGAGACAAGGCTGCGAGCGTCTATGGCTACACCTTC
TRBJ2-3 TRBV7-8 few - CASSLEPGHLFTDTQYF TGTGCCAGCAGCTTAGAACCGGGACACCTTTTCACAGATACGCAGTATTTT
TRBJ2-2 TRBV5-5 - - CASSFSLRGGTGELFF TGTGCCAGCAGCTTTTCCTTGAGGGGAGGCACCGGGGAGCTGTTTTTT
TRBJ2-5 TRBV5-1 once - CASSLAPARSGETQYF TGCGCCAGCAGCTTGGCCCCCGCCCGAAGCGGGGAGACCCAGTACTTC
TRBJ2-4 TRBV4-2 - TRBD2 CASSSFETSGLAKNIQYF TGTGCCAGCAGCTCCTTTGAGACTAGCGGACTAGCCAAAAACATTCAGTACTTC
TRBJ1-1 TRBV6-1 - TRBD1 CASRDRRSTEAFF TGTGCCAGCAGGGACAGGAGAAGTACTGAAGCTTTCTTT
TRBJ1-6 TRBV11-2 - TRBD1 CASSLRAGGSSYNSPLHF TGTGCCAGCAGCTTACGGGCAGGGGGCAGTTCCTATAATTCACCCCTCCACTTT
TRBJ2-7 TRBV11-2 - - CASSLDLSSSYEQYF TGTGCCAGCAGCTTAGATCTGAGTAGTTCCTACGAGCAGTACTTC
TRBJ1-6 TRBV5-6 - TRBD1 CASSSRQGGSPLHF TGTGCCAGCAGCTCGAGACAGGGAGGTTCACCCCTCCACTTT
TRBJ2-3 TRBV12-5 - - CASGNPTQYF TGTGCTAGTGGAAACCCCACGCAGTATTTT
TRBJ1-2 TRBV7-9 - - CASSLGADNYGYTF TGTGCCAGCAGCCTAGGGGCGGATAACTATGGCTACACCTTC
TRBJ2-1 TRBV6-5 - - CASRLLGQNNEQFF TGTGCCAGCAGACTACTTGGACAGAACAATGAGCAGTTCTTC
TRBJ2-5 TRBV28 - TRBD1 CASSSNFAGQGARETQYF TGTGCCAGCAGTTCCAACTTCGCGGGACAGGGGGCGCGAGAGACCCAGTACTTC
TRBJ1-1 TRBV30 - - CAWSVYRRGTEAFF TGTGCCTGGAGTGTATACAGGAGGGGCACTGAAGCTTTCTTT
TRBJ2-6 TRBV5-4 - TRBD1 CASSQGQGKSGANVLTF TGTGCCAGCAGCCAGGGACAGGGGAAGTCTGGGGCCAACGTCCTGACTTTC
TRBJ2-3 TRBV21-1 - - CASSQSPDTQYF TGTGCCAGCTCTCAAAGCCCAGATACGCAGTATTTT
TRBJ2-7 TRBV4-3 - - CASSQGGNRVYEQYF TGCGCCAGCAGCCAAGGTGGGAACAGGGTTTACGAGCAGTACTTC
TRBJ1-2 TRBV5-4 once TRBD1 CASSLGDTGGGYTF TGTGCCAGCAGCTTGGGGGACACAGGGGGAGGCTACACCTTC
TRBJ1-1 TRBV15 - - CATSAGRRENTEAFF TGTGCCACCAGCGCGGGGAGGAGGGAGAACACTGAAGCTTTCTTT
TRBJ1-4 TRBV28 - TRBD1 CASSGRDSPSDEKLFF TGTGCCAGCAGTGGCCGGGACAGCCCCAGTGATGAAAAACTGTTTTTT
TRBJ2-7 TRBV6-1 - TRBD1 CASSDRQGGSYEQYF TGTGCCAGCAGTGACAGACAGGGTGGGAGCTACGAGCAGTACTTC
TRBJ2-3 TRBV19 few - CASSIQGSTDTQYF TGTGCCAGTAGTATTCAGGGGTCGACAGATACGCAGTATTTT
TRBJ1-2 TRBV5-4 - - CASSLWVGGYTF TGTGCCAGCAGCTTGTGGGTGGGTGGCTACACCTTC
TRBJ2-5 TRBV4-2 - TRBD2 CASSQDQRGGVAQYF TGTGCCAGCAGCCAAGACCAGCGGGGGGGCGTCGCCCAGTACTTC
TRBJ1-1 TRBV9 few - CASSVVGIQNTEAFF TGTGCCAGCAGCGTAGTAGGGATCCAGAACACTGAAGCTTTCTTT
TRBJ2-5 TRBV7-9 - TRBD1 CASSLGGTAQETQYF TGTGCCAGCAGCTTAGGAGGGACAGCGCAAGAGACCCAGTACTTC
TRBJ2-7 TRBV25-1 once TRBD2 CASSERRTSGTYEQYF TGTGCCAGCAGTGAAAGGAGGACTAGCGGCACCTACGAGCAGTACTTC
TRBJ1-5 TRBV6-1 - TRBD1 CASSPYRGLNQPQHF TGTGCCAGCAGCCCATACAGGGGCCTAAATCAGCCCCAGCATTTT
TRBJ2-1 TRBV19 - TRBD2 CASSIPSGGPDNEQFF TGTGCCAGTAGTATCCCCTCGGGGGGGCCAGACAATGAGCAGTTCTTC
TRBJ2-7 TRBV2 few - CASWVFGNEQYF TGTGCCAGCTGGGTTTTCGGGAACGAGCAGTACTTC
TRBJ1-2 TRBV4-3 - - CASSQELQGVYGYTF TGCGCCAGCAGCCAAGAGTTGCAGGGTGTCTATGGCTACACCTTC
TRBJ2-1 TRBV10-3 - TRBD2 CAISDHSGGANEQFF TGTGCCATCAGTGATCATAGCGGGGGGGCTAATGAGCAGTTCTTC
TRBJ2-2 TRBV9 - TRBD1 CASSPETGATGELFF TGTGCCAGCAGCCCAGAGACAGGGGCAACCGGGGAGCTGTTTTTT
TRBJ2-1 TRBV6-4 - - CASSRNPSGQSYNEQFF TGTGCCAGCAGTCGTAATCCATCAGGGCAATCCTACAATGAGCAGTTCTTC
TRBJ1-2 TRBV7-9 medium-sized - CASSTRTENYGYTF TGTGCCAGCAGCACTCGGACAGAAAACTATGGCTACACCTTC
TRBJ2-4 TRBV27 - - CASSPRGGTKNIQYF TGTGCCAGCAGTCCCCGAGGAGGGACCAAAAACATTCAGTACTTC
TRBJ2-7 TRBV4-3 - TRBD2 CASSQEYPWGSGGVTYEQYF TGCGCCAGCAGCCAAGAGTATCCTTGGGGTAGCGGGGGGGTAACCTACGAGCAGTACTTC
TRBJ1-1 TRBV28 - TRBD1 CASSFEMAGGQLDTEAFF TGTGCCAGCAGTTTCGAAATGGCAGGGGGCCAATTGGACACTGAAGCTTTCTTT
TRBJ1-1 TRBV28 - - CASSAQWGADTEAFF TGTGCCAGCAGTGCACAATGGGGGGCGGACACTGAAGCTTTCTTT
TRBJ2-7 TRBV10-3 - - CAIRGAGNYVEQYF TGTGCCATCAGGGGGGCGGGGAACTACGTGGAGCAGTACTTC
TRBJ1-5 TRBV7-3 - TRBD1 CASSLTVTGGANQPQHF TGTGCCAGCAGCTTAACTGTTACAGGGGGCGCAAATCAGCCCCAGCATTTT
TRBJ2-5 TRBV4-2 - - CASSQDFNYQETQYF TGTGCCAGCAGCCAAGATTTTAATTACCAAGAGACCCAGTACTTC
TRBJ1-1 TRBV15 few - CATSTPGNEAFF TGTGCCACCAGCACACCCGGAAATGAAGCTTTCTTT
TRBJ2-7 TRBV5-1 - TRBD2 CASSLVLAGGREQYF TGCGCCAGCAGCTTGGTCCTAGCGGGGGGCCGGGAGCAGTACTTC
TRBJ1-3 TRBV9 once - CASSIDTKQSLGGNTIYF TGTGCCAGCAGCATAGATACCAAACAGTCGCTCGGGGGAAACACCATATATTTT
TRBJ1-5 TRBV7-2 - - CASSSQGNRPQHF TGTGCCAGCAGCTCTCAGGGGAATCGGCCCCAGCATTTT
TRBJ2-1 TRBV7-3 - TRBD2 CASSRSLNFGGGAHNEQFF TGTGCCAGCAGCCGATCCCTAAATTTCGGCGGGGGGGCCCACAATGAGCAGTTCTTC
TRBJ2-7 TRBV7-9 - - CARSEGTPPLEQYF TGTGCCCGTTCAGAGGGGACGCCTCCTCTCGAGCAGTACTTC